Listed below are T cell receptor beta chains from one sample, sequenced in a study of patients and donors after allogeneic stem cell transplantation. TCRdb itself ran the RT-PCR reads through MiXCR, one entry per CDR3 protein. Seen here are approximately 140,000 distinct CDR3 sequences, about a third observed once, and the top ten hold about 50%. The sample consisted of blood, either unsorted or a sorted T cell fraction (not recorded which). The receptor source for this set is a human donor who was either an allogeneic HSCT recipient or a stem cell or donor lymphocyte infusion donor (not recorded which). It is not recorded whose cells these are; they may come from a transplant donor. The CDR3 runs from the conserved cysteine through the conserved F or W. The order of the fields is D gene, J gene, clone size, V gene, CDR3 protein, CDR3 DNA. D genes are given only for firm matches. Clone size appears in some rows only: once, few, many, or a class for an expanded clone.

>NA|TRBJ1-2|few|TRBV11-2
CASSLEGSRGGYTF
TGTGCCAGCAGCTTAGAAGGAAGCAGGGGCGGCTACACCTTC
>NA|TRBJ2-1|few|TRBV6-5
CASTPPKGGYNEQFF
TGTGCCAGCACCCCCCCGAAGGGGGGTTACAATGAGCAGTTCTTC
>NA|TRBJ1-5|NA|TRBV12-3/TRBV12-4
CASTKGRRQGQPQHF
TGTGCCAGCACCAAGGGCAGGCGCCAGGGCCAGCCCCAGCATTTT
>NA|TRBJ1-1|few|TRBV7-3
CASSLTAGNTEAFF
TGTGCCAGCAGCTTAACCGCAGGGAACACTGAAGCTTTCTTT
>NA|TRBJ1-2|NA|TRBV30
CAWSAGRGANYGYTF
TGTGCCTGGAGTGCCGGACGGGGGGCTAACTATGGCTACACCTTC
>NA|TRBJ2-5|NA|TRBV9
CASSVALGQETQYF
TGTGCCAGCAGCGTAGCCCTAGGTCAAGAGACCCAGTACTTC
>TRBD1|TRBJ1-2|NA|TRBV7-2
CASSSLDRASYGYTF
TGTGCCAGCAGCTCCCTGGACAGGGCGAGCTATGGCTACACCTTC
>TRBD2|TRBJ2-5|NA|TRBV28
CASHLAGVQETQYF
TGTGCCAGCCACTTAGCGGGAGTACAAGAGACCCAGTACTTC
>TRBD2|TRBJ2-7|NA|TRBV5-1
CASATGTSDREQYF
TGCGCCAGCGCTACCGGGACTAGCGATCGAGAGCAGTACTTC
>NA|TRBJ1-1|NA|TRBV6-5
CASSPPGPNTEAFF
TGTGCCAGCAGTCCCCCGGGGCCGAACACTGAAGCTTTCTTT
>TRBD1|TRBJ1-5|few|TRBV12-3/TRBV12-4
CASSRETGGWSNQPQHF
TGTGCCAGCAGCCGAGAGACAGGGGGCTGGAGCAATCAGCCCCAGCATTTT
>NA|TRBJ1-5|NA|TRBV6-1
CASSPGSGNQPQHF
TGTGCCAGCAGCCCTGGGTCCGGCAATCAGCCCCAGCATTTT